Shown below are 2 T cell receptor beta chains from a single sample sequenced in a study of control samples from healthy donors and cancer patients. Here immunoSEQ multiplex PCR was the method, and the copy in TCRdb shows in-frame clones only, minus some. The data show approximately 120,000 clones, around 86% seen once. The sequencing sample was made of blood. These receptor sequences come from a man in his forties in good health.

This clone occurred once. The chain joins TRBV7-9 to TRBJ1-1; 7 positions agree with TRBD1. Trimming at V came to 5 bases and at J to 4 bases, leaving 4 bases not matched to a gene. The CDR3 sequence is 13 residues long. The germline gives CDR1 SEHNR, CDR2 FQNEAQ (reference sequence). The CDR3 DNA is TGTGCCAGCAGCCTGACAGGGAGCACTGAAGCTTTCTTT. Its translation is CASSLTGSTEAFF.

The chain uses TRBV21-1 and TRBJ1-2; the DNA was not used to check the table's D call, TRBD1. TRBV21-1 is a documented pseudogene. This CDR3 is built from 20 residues. The CDR3 bases are TGTGCCAGCAGCACTAAAGATAGGGACAGACGATATCTTTCTAACTATGGCTACACCTTC. Translating it yields CASSTKDRDRRYLSNYGYTF.